This TCR beta chain emerged from a study of T cells in Graves' hyperthyroidism and ophthalmopathy. Findings and caveats of the study: Blood also contained most expanded thyroid clonotypes above 0.001.

The investigators amplified TCR beta CDR3 regions from RNA transcripts. With the HTBI primer set, the TCR CDR3 went through a first round of RT-PCR. TCRdb independently ran MiXCR on the multiplex PCR reads; one entry per CDR3 protein. The data show 600,000 to 800,000 distinct CDR3 sequences, 35% seen once. The study defined stable Graves' hyperthyroidism as no ophthalmopathy progression within 18 months. This clonotype appeared a few times. Antigen specificity is unknown. The CDR3 has 14 amino acids. CDR1 is SEHNR and CDR2 is FQNEAQ in the germline V gene (reference sequence). The V segment lost 5 bases and the J segment 3 bases; nucleotides outside the gene matches: 4.

The chain uses TRBV7-9 and TRBJ1-1; TRBD1 matches 9 bases. The sample was blood. This receptor was obtained from a woman in her 40s with Graves' hyperthyroidism. In nucleotides, the CDR3 is TGTGCCAGCAGCGCTTGGACAGGGGACACTGAAGCTTTCTTT. Residues: CASSAWTGDTEAFF.